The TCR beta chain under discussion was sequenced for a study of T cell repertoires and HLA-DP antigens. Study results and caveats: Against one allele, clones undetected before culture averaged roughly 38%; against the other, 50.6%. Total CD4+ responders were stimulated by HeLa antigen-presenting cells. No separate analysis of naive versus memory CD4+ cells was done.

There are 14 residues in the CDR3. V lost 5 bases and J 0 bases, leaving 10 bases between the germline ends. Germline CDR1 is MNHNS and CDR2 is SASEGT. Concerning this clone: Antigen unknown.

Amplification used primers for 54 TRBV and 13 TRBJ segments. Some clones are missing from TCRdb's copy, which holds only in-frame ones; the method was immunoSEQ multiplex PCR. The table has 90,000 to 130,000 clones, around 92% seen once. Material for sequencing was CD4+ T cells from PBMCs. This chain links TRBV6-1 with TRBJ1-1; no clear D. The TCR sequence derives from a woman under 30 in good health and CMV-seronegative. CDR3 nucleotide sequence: TGTGCCAGCAGTTTGATTAGGTTGAACACTGAAGCTTTCTTT. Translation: CASSLIRLNTEAFF.